A selection of T cell receptor beta chains follows, all from one sample in a study of T cell responses to AZD1222 COVID-19 vaccine. Some clones are missing from TCRdb's copy, which holds only in-frame ones; the method was immunoSEQ multiplex PCR. Among about 180,000 clones listed, approximately 92% were seen once. The source was peripheral blood, collected 28 days after the second dose of the MenACWY control vaccine. The receptors shown here come from an adult who received the MenACWY meningococcal vaccine as a control. Each CDR3 is given with its conserved first and last residue. Fields, in order: clone size, D gene, J gene, V gene, CDR3 DNA, CDR3 protein. D genes are given only for firm matches. Some rows mark clone size as missing; the rest say once, few, many or name a class of expanded clone.

.,TRBD1,TRBJ2-2,TRBV18,TGTGCCAGCTCACCCGGGACAGGGAACACCGGGGAGCTGTTTTTT,CASSPGTGNTGELFF
.,.,TRBJ2-2,TRBV19,TGTGCCAGTAGTCCCAGGGGAGGGGAGCTGTTTTTT,CASSPRGGELFF
.,.,TRBJ1-1,TRBV12-3/TRBV12-4,TGTGCCAGCGGAGACACCGAAGCTTTCTTT,CASGDTEAFF
.,TRBD2,TRBJ2-5,TRBV4-2,TGTGCCAGCAGCCAAACTAGCGGGCATGGGGAGACCCAGTACTTC,CASSQTSGHGETQYF
few,.,TRBJ2-5,TRBV27,TGTGCCCGGACCGCTACGGGGCGGACCCAGTACTTC,CARTATGRTQYF
.,.,TRBJ1-2,TRBV30,TGTGGAGTAAGGGGTTTTACGGTCTATGGCTACACCTTC,CGVRGFTVYGYTF
.,.,TRBJ2-2,TRBV4-3,TGCGCCAGCAGCCAAGATCGCTACACCGGGGAGCTGTTTTTT,CASSQDRYTGELFF
.,.,TRBJ1-3,TRBV7-2,TGTGCCAGCAGCCCCCGGGGGGGAAACACCATATATTTT,CASSPRGGNTIYF
once,.,TRBJ1-3,TRBV24-1,TGTGCCACCAGTGAGCCGCGCCGGTGTGCTGGAAACACCATATATTTT,CATSEPRRCAGNTIYF
.,.,TRBJ1-2,TRBV7-2,TGTGCCAGCAGCCAGACAGCGGTAAACTATGGCTACACCTTC,CASSQTAVNYGYTF
.,.,TRBJ2-6,TRBV11-2,TGTGCCAGCATCGAAAACTCTGGGGCCAACGTCCTGACTTTC,CASIENSGANVLTF
once,.,TRBJ1-6,TRBV4-1,TGCGCCAGCAGCCAAGATGGTAGGACAACTCCTTCACCCCTCCACTTT,CASSQDGRTTPSPLHF
.,TRBD2,TRBJ2-3,TRBV6-2/TRBV6-3,TGTGCCAGCAGTTACGCCGGGACTAGGGGCTGGTATTTT,CASSYAGTRGWYF
.,TRBD1,TRBJ2-7,TRBV6-5,TGTGCCAGCAGTTACTTCGGGACAGCTAACTCCTACGAGCAGTACTTC,CASSYFGTANSYEQYF
.,.,TRBJ1-1,TRBV5-5,TGTGCCAGCAGCGGCCTAGCGGACACTGAAGCTTTCTTT,CASSGLADTEAFF
.,.,TRBJ2-2,TRBV24-1,TGTGCCACCAGTGATTTGCAGGGGACCGGGGAGCTGTTTTTT,CATSDLQGTGELFF
once,.,TRBJ1-6,TRBV19,TGTGCCAGTAGTGGGGGGCAGGTTTATAATTCACCCCTCCACTTT,CASSGGQVYNSPLHF
.,.,TRBJ1-4,TRBV30,TGTGCCTGGAGTGGGGGTTTGGGGGAAAAACTGTTTTTT,CAWSGGLGEKLFF
.,.,TRBJ2-1,TRBV27,TGTGCCAGCAGTCTCAGACAAAGGAGCGCCTACAATGAGCAGTTCTTC,CASSLRQRSAYNEQFF
.,.,TRBJ1-4,TRBV6-2/TRBV6-3,TGTGCCAGCAGTGCCTCCCCGGAAATTGGAAAACTGTTTTTT,CASSASPEIGKLFF
.,TRBD1,TRBJ1-2,TRBV7-8,TGTGCCAGCAGCTTACAGGGGGCAGTAGGCTACACCTTC,CASSLQGAVGYTF
.,TRBD2,TRBJ2-1,TRBV3-1/TRBV3-2,TGTGCCAGCAGCCAATACCCAGCGGGGAGCTCCTACAATGAGCAGTTCTTC,CASSQYPAGSSYNEQFF